These 26 T cell receptor beta chains were all obtained from the same sample, sequenced in a study of shared clonotypes between healthy human individuals. Assay used: immunoSEQ multiplex PCR; TCRdb lists only in-frame clones, some missing. There are roughly 2,500,000 clones in the sample; 80% to 95% occur only once, and approximately 0.36% lies in the top ten. The sample comprised naive CD4+ T cells from PBMCs. Indicated subset: CD45RA+ positively selected. The source of these receptors is a man younger than 35 in good health. Some clones in this sample may be carry-over from other donors' samples.

The gene calls are TRBV6-4 and TRBJ2-3; 8 bases are shared with TRBD2. CDR1 is MRHNA and CDR2 is SNTAGT in the germline V gene. With 6 bases clipped from V and 6 bases from J, the junction kept 8 bases outside the gene matches. There are 14 residues in the CDR3. CDR3 bases: TGTGCCAGCAGCATTAGCGGGGCCCGGGATACGCAGTATTTT. Protein: CASSISGARDTQYF.

The J gene is TRBJ2-7, the V gene TRBV2; 7 nucleotides match TRBD2. The trim removed 7 bases at V and 6 bases at J, leaving 9 bases unmatched. CDR3 length equals 13 residues. The germline gives CDR1 SNHLY, CDR2 FYNNEI. This CDR3 reads CASNGGRTAEQYF. For the CDR3, the DNA is TGTGCCAGCAATGGCGGGAGAACCGCCGAGCAGTACTTC.

For this clone: Other DNA sequences in this specimen translate into the identical CDR3. The chain recombines TRBV18 with TRBJ1-1, with D perhaps matching TRBD1 (5 bases). Germline CDR1 KGHSH, CDR2 LQKENI. There are 14 residues in the CDR3. V was trimmed by 0 bases and J by 4 bases, leaving 9 bases between them. CDR3: CASSPPGGTTEAFF. The CDR3 DNA sequence: TGTGCCAGCTCACCACCGGGGGGGACCACTGAAGCTTTCTTT. Full variable domain (missing parts from reference TRBV18 and TRBJ1-1): NAGVMQNPRHLVRRRGQEARLRCSPMKGHSHVYWYRQLPEEGLKFMVYLQKENIIDESGMPKERFSAEFPKEGPSILRIQQVVRGDSAAYFCASSPPGGTTEAFFGQGTRLTVV.

The CDR3 loop reads CASSYSANTIYF. CDR3 DNA: TGTGCCAGCAGTTACTCGGCGAACACCATATATTTT. The chain uses TRBV6-5 and TRBJ1-3; the D is unclear. The CDR3 runs to 12 residues. Germline V lookup: CDR1 MNHEY, CDR2 SVGAGI. V was cut by 0 bases and J by 7 bases, with 4 bases left in between.

CDR3 protein: CASRSRPTDTQYF. CDR3 DNA sequence: TGTGCCAGCAGATCACGACCCACAGATACGCAGTATTTT. This chain links TRBV7-2 with TRBJ2-3; D is ambiguous. CDR1 is SGHTA, CDR2 FQGNSA, per germline. The CDR3 has 13 residues. Between the trimmed V and J ends, which lost 6 bases and 2 bases, there was a span of 9 bases.

The chain carries TRBV2 and TRBJ1-4; a possible D gene is TRBD1 (5 bases). V lost 5 bases to trimming and J lost 5 bases, with 12 bases between them. The CDR3 totals 14 residues. The germline gives CDR1 SNHLY, CDR2 FYNNEI. This CDR3 is CASSRTGANEKLFF. As DNA, the CDR3 is TGTGCCAGCAGTAGAACAGGCGCAAATGAAAAACTGTTTTTT.

This sequence joins TRBV7-8 and TRBJ2-3, with D possibly called TRBD1 or TRBD2 (5 bases each). Germline CDR1 is SGHVS and CDR2 is FQNEAQ. V lost 4 bases, J lost 2 bases, and 13 bases lay in between. The CDR3 has 15 residues. The CDR3 nucleotides read TGTGCCAGCAGCTGGAGTCCGGGACCCACAGATACGCAGTATTTT. The encoded protein is CASSWSPGPTDTQYF.

The chain joins TRBV6-5 to TRBJ1-1; tentative D call: TRBD1 (5 bases). Germline lookup yields CDR1 MNHEY and CDR2 SVGAGI. The V end lost 5 bases, the J end lost 3 bases, and 13 bases lay between the germline ends. This CDR3 region has 14 residues. DNA for the CDR3: TGTGCCAGCAGTAAAATACTAGGGGACACTGAAGCTTTCTTT. Amino acid sequence: CASSKILGDTEAFF.

The gene calls are TRBV11-2 and TRBJ2-7; no definite D call. CDR1 is SGHAT and CDR2 is FQNNGV in the germline V gene. Trimming shortened V by 5 bases and J by 9 bases, and 14 bases separated the two germline ends. This CDR3 is 12 amino acids long. CDR3 DNA sequence: TGTGCCAGCAGCCGAACTACCCGTTGGCAGTACTTC. Translation: CASSRTTRWQYF.

The chain uses TRBV30 and TRBJ1-1, with D unresolved. The length of the CDR3 is 13 residues. From germline, CDR1 is GTSNPN and CDR2 SVGIG (reference sequence). The germline V and J ends were trimmed by 3 bases and 4 bases, with 12 bases remaining between them. CDR3 region: CAWSPRVGTEAFF. The CDR3 nucleotides are TGTGCCTGGAGCCCCCGAGTAGGCACTGAAGCTTTCTTT.

The chain uses TRBV28 and TRBJ2-5; D might be TRBD2 (5 bases). With 7 bases removed from V and 4 bases from J, the gap between germline ends came to 19 bases. This CDR3 contains 15 residues. From germline, CDR1 is MDHEN and CDR2 SYDVKM. CDR3 residues: CASIPSGSPRETQYF. The CDR3 DNA reads TGTGCCAGCATCCCGAGCGGATCTCCAAGAGAGACCCAGTACTTC.

V gene TRBV7-2 combines with J gene TRBJ1-5; TRBD1 might be the D (5 bases). This CDR3 contains 15 residues. Germline CDR1 is SGHTA and CDR2 is FQGNSA. Trimming pared 6 bases from V and 4 bases from J, leaving 16 bases between. CDR3 sequence: CASSPSGRANQPQHF. CDR3 bases: TGTGCCAGCAGTCCTAGCGGCAGGGCGAATCAGCCCCAGCATTTT.

This chain links TRBV28 with TRBJ2-7; 11 positions agree with TRBD1. The CDR3 sequence is 14 residues long. The V gene end was trimmed by 6 bases and the J gene end by 1 base; junction bases not matched to a gene: 2. The germline gives CDR1 MDHEN, CDR2 SYDVKM. This CDR3 is CASRGDRGSYEQYF. As DNA, the CDR3 is TGTGCCAGCAGAGGGGACAGGGGGTCCTACGAGCAGTACTTC.

J is TRBJ2-3 and V is TRBV11-3; no definite D call. Germline CDR1 and CDR2: SGHNT and YENEEA. The CDR3 runs to 15 residues. Between the trimmed V and J ends, which lost 1 base and 2 bases, there was a span of 10 bases. The chain's CDR3 is CASSLGAFSTDTQYF. The CDR3 coding sequence is TGTGCCAGCAGCTTAGGAGCCTTTTCCACAGATACGCAGTATTTT.

About this clone: This same CDR3 is encoded by further DNA sequences in the sample. The chain combines TRBV6-5 with TRBJ1-4, with unresolved D. The CDR3 runs 11 residues. Germline loops: CDR1 MNHEY, CDR2 SVGAGI. Between the trimmed V and J ends, which lost 4 bases and 3 bases, there was a span of 0 bases. Here the CDR3 reads CASSSNEKLFF. The DNA of the CDR3 is TGTGCCAGCAGTTCTAATGAAAAACTGTTTTTT.

The rearrangement uses TRBV5-1 and TRBJ2-1; D is ambiguous. The V gene's germline CDR1 is SGHRS and CDR2 YFSETQ. The CDR3 sequence is 14 residues long. The V gene lost 4 bases and the J gene lost 3 bases, with 11 bases spanning the gap. CDR3 region: CASSIRRDYNEQFF. CDR3 coding DNA: TGCGCCAGCAGCATTCGAAGGGACTACAATGAGCAGTTCTTC.

Of note for this clone: Additional DNA sequences in this sample encode the identical CDR3. The genes are TRBV9 and TRBJ1-2, with unresolved D. Germline CDR1 SGDLS, CDR2 YYNGEE. CDR3 length: 14 residues. Trimming took off 0 bases at V and 3 bases at J, with 9 bases between the two ends. CDR3 amino acids: CASSVEERDYGYTF. In nucleotides, the CDR3 is TGTGCCAGCAGCGTAGAGGAGCGGGACTATGGCTACACCTTC. The full variable domain, with the rest looked up from reference TRBV9 and TRBJ1-2, is DSGVTQTPKHLITATGQRVTLRCSPRSGDLSVYWYQQSLDQGLQFLIQYYNGEERAKGNILERFSAQQFPDLHSELNLSSLELGDSALYFCASSVEERDYGYTFGSGTRLTVV.

This clone was observed a few times. The DNA for the CDR3 is TGTGCCAGCAGTGGGACGGTAGAGAACACTGAAGCTTTCTTT. This gives the protein CASSGTVENTEAFF. The rearrangement links TRBV25-1 to TRBJ1-1; D ambiguous. Germline loops: CDR1 MGHDK, CDR2 SYGVNS. The CDR3 is made up of 14 amino acids. The germline V and J ends were trimmed by 4 bases and 1 base, with 10 bases remaining between them.

The CDR3, as DNA: TGCAGCGTTGAAAGCACCGAAGGCTACACCTTC. Translation gives CSVESTEGYTF. The chain has TRBV29-1 and TRBJ1-2; D gene uncertain. The germline V gene encodes CDR1 SQVTM and CDR2 ANQGSEA. CDR3 length equals 11 residues. Trimming took 2 bases from V and 8 from J, leaving 9 bases between them.

This chain uses TRBV5-1 with TRBJ2-7; TRBD1 matches 10 bases. The CDR3 contains 15 residues. CDR1 and CDR2 from the germline V gene are SGHRS and YFSETQ. The V gene end was trimmed by 4 bases and the J gene end by 5 bases; junction bases not matched to a gene: 9. Here the CDR3 DNA reads TGCGCCAGCAGCAGAGACCGGGACAGGGGACACGAGCAGTACTTC. Encoded protein: CASSRDRDRGHEQYF.

The V and J genes are TRBV5-1 and TRBJ1-3, with unresolved D. The CDR3 contains 14 residues. In germline, CDR1 is SGHRS, CDR2 YFSETQ. V lost 4 bases, J lost 0 bases, and 8 bases lay in between. The CDR3 protein is CASSEDPSGNTIYF. In DNA form, the CDR3 reads TGCGCCAGCAGCGAGGACCCCTCTGGAAACACCATATATTTT.

The V and J genes are TRBV7-2 and TRBJ2-5; D unresolved. CDR1 and CDR2 from the germline V gene are SGHTA and FQGNSA. The CDR3 length is 14 residues. The ends were cut back, 3 bases at V and 5 bases at J, with 13 bases in the middle. CDR3 sequence reads: CASSFGRVGETQYF. The CDR3 DNA follows: TGTGCCAGCAGCTTTGGTAGAGTGGGGGAGACCCAGTACTTC.

There are a few counts of this clone. This chain uses TRBV5-1 with TRBJ1-1; 7 bases map to TRBD1. The ends lost 0 bases at V and 7 bases at J; junction bases unmatched: 9. From germline, CDR1 is SGHRS and CDR2 YFSETQ. The CDR3 is made up of 15 amino acids. CDR3 residues: CASSLVPGQINEAFF. The CDR3 bases are TGCGCCAGCAGCTTGGTCCCGGGACAGATAAATGAAGCTTTCTTT.

The chain has TRBV9 and TRBJ1-1; D is possibly TRBD1 (5 bases). This CDR3 contains 13 residues. Germline assignment: CDR1 SGDLS and CDR2 YYNGEE. V shed 4 bases and J shed 4 bases, with 11 bases lying between them. This CDR3 is CASSSGSGTEAFF. Written as DNA, the CDR3 is TGTGCCAGCAGCTCAGGGTCGGGCACTGAAGCTTTCTTT.

The V call is TRBV5-1, the J call TRBJ2-5; TRBD2 aligns across 10 bases. Germline values: CDR1 SGHRS, CDR2 YFSETQ. The CDR3 consists of 14 residues. The ends lost 2 bases at V and 3 bases at J; junction bases unmatched: 1. CDR3 residues: CASSFGLAEETQYF. CDR3 in DNA: TGCGCCAGCAGCTTTGGACTAGCGGAAGAGACCCAGTACTTC.

The rearrangement links TRBV5-1 to TRBJ2-2; D gene ambiguous. Between the trimmed V and J ends, which lost 5 bases and 6 bases, there was a span of 11 bases. The CDR3 loop spans 13 amino acids. Germline CDR1 is SGHRS and CDR2 is YFSETQ. CDR3 loop: CASRVLEAGELFF. CDR3 bases: TGCGCCAGCAGAGTCCTAGAGGCCGGGGAGCTGTTTTTT.